This T cell receptor beta chain was sequenced during a study of blood T cell repertoires in COVID-19. Study at large: Sites across the United States, Italy and Spain contributed samples from acute and convalescent COVID-19. From T cells, B-cell-depleted T cells, or PBMCs came the material, which was cDNA or gDNA.

CDR3 length: 14 residues. V shed 7 bases and J 4 bases; nucleotides not matched to a gene: 10. The germline CDR1 and CDR2 sequences are GTSNPN and SVGIG (reference sequence). Authors' methods: Cell counts per sample came from amplifying reference gene primers. Only in-frame clones appear in the TCRdb table, and some are missing; sequencing was by immunoSEQ multiplex PCR. V, J and clone size reflect that table, while D and trimming were determined from the DNA. The sample consists of about 44,000 clones, roughly 84% of them appearing once. The rearrangement uses TRBV30 and TRBJ2-1, with 7 positions matching TRBD1. The sample was peripheral blood. The TCR comes from a woman aged 70-85 years with acute or convalescent COVID-19. The CDR3 coding sequence is TGTGCCTCGAAAGAGGGGGCTCAGTACAATGAGCAGTTCTTC. It translates to CASKEGAQYNEQFF.